Presented here are 11 T cell receptor beta chains from one specimen sequenced in a study of cytomegalovirus exposure and HLA in healthy donors (dated by TCRdb to about 2017). Receptor libraries were prepared by the immunoSEQ multiplex PCR assay. The multiplex PCR relied on a mix of 60 forward primers for TCR Vbeta segments and 13 reverse primers for TCR Jbeta segments. As stored in TCRdb, this immuneACCESS dataset retains in-frame rearrangements with V and J assigned. A fraction of the clones does not appear; measured against another copy, unresolved V genes explain less than half of the discrepancy, and the remainder lacks a known reason. The sample table shows tens of thousands of clones, and less than 80% are seen once. The ten top clones hold 1.2% to 1.5% of the sample. Sequencing input: PBMCs. Source of these receptors: a male donor in good health and CMV-seronegative.

The rearrangement uses TRBV6-6 and TRBJ1-1; 7 nucleotides match TRBD1. The CDR3 has 15 amino acids. Unmatched junction bases numbered 7, after V lost 5 bases and J lost 1 base. CDR1 is MNHNY and CDR2 is SVGAGI in the germline V gene (reference sequence). This CDR3 reads CASSPPGQWNTEAFF. Here the CDR3 DNA reads TGTGCCAGCAGTCCTCCGGGACAGTGGAACACTGAAGCTTTCTTT.

This clone was detected only a few times. A junction end diverges from the germline sequence, so it may reflect a read error. This chain joins TRBV9 and TRBJ1-2; a possible D gene is TRBD1 (6 bases). The length of the CDR3 is 16 residues. Germline CDR1 reads SGDLS; CDR2 reads YYNGEE. The CDR3 sequence: CASSTVGQGSAYVYTF. The CDR3, as DNA: TGTGCCAGCAGCACCGTAGGTCAGGGGAGCGCCTATGTCTACACCTTC.

This chain uses TRBV4-3 with TRBJ1-5; no definite D call. This CDR3 comprises 15 residues. Germline V lookup: CDR1 LGHNA, CDR2 YSLEER. Between the trimmed V and J ends, which lost 4 bases and 7 bases, there was a span of 17 bases. The CDR3 loop is CASSLGSREHQPQHF. The CDR3 DNA is TGCGCCAGCAGCCTCGGCAGTAGGGAGCACCAGCCCCAGCATTTT.

This clone came up once. The rearrangement links TRBV19 to TRBJ1-2; 8 nucleotides align to TRBD1. The CDR3 runs 20 residues. V dropped 8 bases and J dropped 2; count of bases not matched to a gene: 25. CDR1 is LNHDA and CDR2 is SQIVND in the germline V gene (reference sequence). CDR3 coding DNA: TGTGCCAGTCAAATAACCGTAGGCAGGGGGCGACTTGGTCCCAACTATGGCTACACCTTC. It yields the protein CASQITVGRGRLGPNYGYTF.

The chain is built from TRBV11-1 and TRBJ2-3; weak D call: TRBD1 (5 bases). V was clipped by 2 bases and J by 2 bases, with 11 bases between them. This CDR3 region has 15 residues. Per germline, CDR1 SGHAT and CDR2 FQDESV (reference sequence). The CDR3 DNA reads TGTGCCAGCAGCTTATCCGCAGGGTACACAGATACGCAGTATTTT. This encodes CASSLSAGYTDTQYF.

This chain joins TRBV5-8 and TRBJ1-2, with D unresolved. Trimming left V 2 bases short and J 7 bases short, with 3 bases between. CDR3 length: 10 amino acids. The germline CDR1 and CDR2 sequences are SGHTS and YDEGEE. DNA of the CDR3: TGTGCCAGCAGCTTCGGTGGCTACACCTTC. It yields the protein CASSFGGYTF.

The J gene is TRBJ2-3, the V gene TRBV27, with 7 positions matching TRBD2. The CDR3 consists of 17 residues. Per the germline V gene, CDR1 is MNHEY and CDR2 is SMNVEV (reference sequence). The V and J ends lost 3 bases and 2 bases, in that order; junction bases with no gene match: 11. In DNA form, the CDR3 reads TGTGCCAGCAGTTTCCACCCACTAGCGAAGATCACAGATACGCAGTATTTT. As protein: CASSFHPLAKITDTQYF.

This CDR3 reads CASSIVRTPLYNEQFF. CDR3 in DNA: TGTGCCAGTAGTATAGTCAGGACTCCTCTTTACAATGAGCAGTTCTTC. The rearrangement links TRBV19 to TRBJ2-1; a possible D gene is TRBD2 (5 bases). The CDR3 length is 16 residues. Germline V gene lookup returns CDR1 LNHDA and CDR2 SQIVND (reference sequence). V was clipped by 1 base and J by 4 bases, with 14 bases between them.

The rearrangement uses TRBV19 and TRBJ1-2, with D possibly matching TRBD1 (6 bases). Germline CDR1 and CDR2: LNHDA and SQIVND (reference sequence). V gave up 1 base and J gave up 0 bases, with 15 bases separating them. The CDR3 has 17 amino acids. The CDR3 loop is CASSIVERGSPNYGYTF. The CDR3 DNA sequence: TGTGCCAGTAGTATAGTTGAAAGGGGGAGTCCTAACTATGGCTACACCTTC.

The chain is built from TRBV10-3 and TRBJ2-1, with D perhaps matching TRBD2 (5 bases). Germline V gene sequence: CDR1 ENHRY, CDR2 SYGVKD. The CDR3 totals 16 residues. Trimming left V 2 bases short and J 4 bases short, with 15 bases between. The CDR3 spells CAISEEGSRGYNEQFF. CDR3 DNA sequence: TGTGCCATCAGTGAGGAGGGATCTCGCGGTTACAATGAGCAGTTCTTC.

A single count supports this clone. The chain links TRBV7-2 to TRBJ2-1, with 8 bases fitting TRBD1. Germline lookup yields CDR1 SGHTA and CDR2 FQGNSA. Germline trimming cut 1 base from V and 6 bases from J; bases unmatched to any gene: 11. This CDR3 contains 17 residues. CDR3 protein: CASSLGATGGNGNEQFF. CDR3 sequence (DNA): TGTGCCAGCAGCTTAGGGGCTACAGGGGGTAATGGCAATGAGCAGTTCTTC.